The clone carrying this T cell receptor beta chain was seen only once. Its antigen is currently unknown. Only in-frame clones appear in the TCRdb table, and some are missing; sequencing was by immunoSEQ multiplex PCR. The top ten clones hold approximately 0.65% of a sample with fewer than 95,000 clones, 85% of them seen once. CDR3 length equals 16 residues. The V gene end was trimmed by 2 bases and the J gene end by 5 bases; junction bases not matched to a gene: 8. Germline V lookup: CDR1 SGHNT, CDR2 YYREEE (reference sequence). This entry comes from a study of OX40 agonist ivuxolimab in advanced cancers. Turning to the study itself: With ivuxolimab, an agonistic anti-OX40 (CD134) antibody, patients were treated. Study-wide points: In CD8+ T cells, expanded clones were on average more numerous than in CD4+. A proportion of nonresponders additionally exhibited low normalized T-cell clonal expansion.

The TCR was taken from an adult with an advanced solid tumor such as melanoma, head and neck, liver or kidney cancer. The sequences come from CD4+ or CD8+ T cells sorted from blood, collected in a trial of the OX40 agonist ivuxolimab. The gene calls are TRBV5-4 and TRBJ2-5; 11 bases align to TRBD2. This chain's CDR3 is CASSLRLAGSRETQYF. The CDR3 DNA reads as TGTGCCAGCAGCTTAAGACTAGCGGGGTCGAGGGAGACCCAGTACTTC.